Listed below are T cell receptor beta chains from one sample, sequenced in a study of early T cells in non-severe SARS-CoV-2 infection. TCRdb independently ran MiXCR on the 5' RACE reads; one entry per CDR3 protein. The repertoire holds 42,000 or so distinct CDR3 sequences, around a tenth seen once, with 20% to 25% in the top ten. The source material was whole blood. The source of these receptors is an adult who was a healthcare worker with PCR-confirmed SARS-CoV-2 infection or an uninfected control (not recorded which). The conserved cysteine and the conserved F or W are not part of the CDR3 here. Each record gives: clone size, V gene, CDR3 protein. The size field is filled for only some rows; it gives once, few, many or a size class.

abundance: many
v_gene: TRBV7-2
CDR3aa: ASSVKTGGTGELF

abundance: few
v_gene: TRBV28
CDR3aa: ASSPPGLADDEQF

abundance: many
v_gene: TRBV5-1
CDR3aa: ASSLEPPSNTGELF

abundance: -
v_gene: TRBV12-3/TRBV12-4
CDR3aa: ASSFELGGLAGAFYEQY

abundance: many
v_gene: TRBV9
CDR3aa: ASSSMGGRRGSTDTQY

abundance: many
v_gene: TRBV7-6
CDR3aa: ASSPLTGGHEQY

abundance: many
v_gene: TRBV11-1
CDR3aa: ASSTGQGLAGELF

abundance: many
v_gene: TRBV7-6
CDR3aa: ASSKTGSTNEKLF

abundance: many
v_gene: TRBV10-3
CDR3aa: AIRGYNEQF

abundance: few
v_gene: TRBV3-1
CDR3aa: ASSYAEEQY

abundance: many
v_gene: TRBV12-3/TRBV12-4
CDR3aa: ASSSGTSGSPRVRSEQY

abundance: few
v_gene: TRBV7-9
CDR3aa: ASSRLGPGEEAF

abundance: -
v_gene: TRBV28
CDR3aa: ASSSPLAETQY

abundance: -
v_gene: TRBV28
CDR3aa: ASRFTRREQY

abundance: -
v_gene: TRBV5-1
CDR3aa: ASSFKTGNVNTEAF

abundance: -
v_gene: TRBV7-8
CDR3aa: ASSLDRRKGTGDQETQY

abundance: many
v_gene: TRBV29-1
CDR3aa: SATVSNYEQY

abundance: many
v_gene: TRBV15
CDR3aa: ATSRERDRSDNEQF

abundance: few
v_gene: TRBV29-1
CDR3aa: SVQLTASYEQY

abundance: many
v_gene: TRBV5-1
CDR3aa: ASSPQASSGELF

abundance: many
v_gene: TRBV4-3
CDR3aa: ASSQDRGVNTGELF

abundance: many
v_gene: TRBV5-4
CDR3aa: ASSSGTDTGELF

abundance: many
v_gene: TRBV7-2
CDR3aa: ASSLSGGWEQF

abundance: many
v_gene: TRBV5-6
CDR3aa: ASSLAGSRVSYEQY

abundance: few
v_gene: TRBV4-3
CDR3aa: ASSQVLSEGQPQH

abundance: few
v_gene: TRBV29-1
CDR3aa: SAGLAAGDEQF

abundance: -
v_gene: TRBV10-2
CDR3aa: ASSESTTAYNEQF

abundance: few
v_gene: TRBV10-3
CDR3aa: AIRSGSGRRGAYEQY